This TCR beta chain was identified during a study of graft-versus-host responses after intestinal transplantation (dated by TCRdb to about 2021). Notes on the research overall: Recipients received multivisceral, liver-intestinal, or isolated intestinal transplants. All recipients received anti-thymocyte globulin induction followed by maintenance tacrolimus and steroids for around three years. Bulk TCR-beta CDR3 sequencing was used to track graft-versus-host and host-versus-graft alloreactive T cell clones in the graft, circulation and bone marrow after intestinal transplantation. To identify alloreactive clones, pre-transplant mixed lymphocyte reaction products were sequenced and then compared with unstimulated pre-transplant donor and recipient T cells. The cohort enrolled about two dozen intestinal transplant recipients, one of whom was a retransplant, and a few patients without pretransplant specimens were excluded. Donor T cell macrochimerism was defined as a peak of at least 4% donor T cells among recipient peripheral blood mononuclear cells. Rather than going through the commercial service, samples from a few later patients were sequenced in-house on an Illumina MiSeq and processed with MiXCR.

Summary of the overall study and its limitations: GvH clones turned up in recipient bone marrow, with some appearing earlier in ileal mucosa or blood, a pattern consistent with an intestinal mucosal origin. The conclusions were limited by the relatively low number and heterogeneity of the intestinal transplant patients. Patients with donor T cell macrochimerism had high GvH to HvG T cell clonal ratios in their allografts. Early after transplant, peak levels of circulating GvH clones were associated with declines in HvG clones.

The label giving this sample's time point can be read as: cells obtained before transplantation from donor or recipient. CD3+CD4+ and CD3+CD8+ populations were FACS-sorted from unstimulated pre-transplant donor and recipient cells taken from spleen or lymph nodes. Library preparation used the immunoSEQ multiplex PCR assay. For most patients, genomic DNA was isolated using the Qiagen DNeasy Blood and Tissue Kit and was shipped frozen to Adaptive Biotechnologies for TCR sequencing. For most patients, high-throughput TCR-beta CDR3 sequencing of genomic DNA was performed by Adaptive Biotechnologies. The study's processing was this. Adaptive's ImmunoSEQ software was the source of the TCR sequencing data for 18 patients, while a few other patients were processed with MiXCR and VDJtools. To correct CD4 versus CD8 sorting errors, sequences present in both subsets at a frequency ratio below 5:1 were removed. CDR3 nucleotide sequences shared between donor and recipient were removed because the origin of such sequences could not be assigned. At least 2-fold expansion over unstimulated cells and a minimum CFSE-low frequency of 0.002% (template counts) or 0.001% (read counts) were required for clones to be classified as alloreactive. Mappable clones were those detected in sequenced pre-transplant spleen, lymph node, or MLR CFSE-low populations of the donor or recipient. The cumulative frequency of alloreactive clones was calculated as a percentage of all sequences, weighted by copy number. TCRdb limited this immuneACCESS table to in-frame rearrangements with V and J called. A share of clones is missing; checked studies link under half to unresolved V genes, and the rest is unexplained. V, J and clone size were drawn from that table, and D and trimming were deduced from the DNA. The sample yields some 130,000 clones; 85% to 95% were counted once. About 3.3% of the sample is held by the ten biggest clonotypes.

With regard to this clone: Its binding antigen is unknown. No clone much larger than this one lies a single base away; base qualities are absent.

Trimming accounts for 5 bases at V and 6 bases at J, while the number of junction bases matched to no gene is 7. The CDR3 runs 14 amino acids, cysteine and phenylalanine included. Only the CDR3 region is kept as DNA, spanning 42 bases read in frame from base 1. The CDR1 and CDR2 encoded by the germline V gene (reference sequence) are LNHDA and SQIVND. The V and J genes are TRBV19 and TRBJ1-1; 9 central nucleotides agree with TRBD1. This receptor was taken from a human donor who received an intestinal transplant. This specimen consisted of unstimulated CD8+ T cells sorted from spleen or lymph node cells, obtained before intestinal transplant. The sequence in DNA is TGTGCCAGTAGTCCGTACAGGGGGCAGGCTGAAGCTTTCTTT. Its translation reads: CASSPYRGQAEAFF. Extended through the reference TRBV19 and TRBJ1-1 proteins, this CDR3 yields the full variable domain: DGGITQSPKYLFRKEGQNVTLSCEQNLNHDAMYWYRQDPGQGLRLIYYSQIVNDFQKGDIAEGYSVSREKKESFPLTVTSAQKNPTAFYLCASSPYRGQAEAFFGQGTRLTVV.